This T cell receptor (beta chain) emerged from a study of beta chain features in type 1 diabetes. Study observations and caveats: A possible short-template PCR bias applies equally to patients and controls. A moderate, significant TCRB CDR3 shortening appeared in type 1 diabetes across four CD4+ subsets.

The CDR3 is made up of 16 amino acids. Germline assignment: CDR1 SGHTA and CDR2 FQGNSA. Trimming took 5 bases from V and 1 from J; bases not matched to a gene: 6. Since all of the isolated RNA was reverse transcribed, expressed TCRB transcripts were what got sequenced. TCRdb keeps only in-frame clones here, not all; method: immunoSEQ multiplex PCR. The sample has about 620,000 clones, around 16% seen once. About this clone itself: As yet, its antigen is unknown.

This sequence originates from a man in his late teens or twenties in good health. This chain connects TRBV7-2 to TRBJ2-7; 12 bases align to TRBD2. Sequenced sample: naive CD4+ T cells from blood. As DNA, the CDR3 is TGTGCCAGCAGCCCCCGGACTAGCGGGGTATCCTACGAGCAGTACTTC. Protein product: CASSPRTSGVSYEQYF.